One T cell receptor (beta chain) is described in this entry. Its antigen is unidentified. One junction end does not reproduce the germline sequence, and a read error may be involved. TCRdb keeps only in-frame clones here, not all; method: immunoSEQ multiplex PCR. The table shows about 150,000 clones, with about 88% occurring only once. This CDR3 contains 12 residues. Germline V gene lookup returns CDR1 MDHEN and CDR2 SYDVKM. The sample is drawn from a study of radiation and T cells in renal cell carcinoma. The wider study: Nephrectomy followed 15 Gy stereotactic body radiation by 4 weeks. Findings and caveats of the study: Top tumor clonotypes rose in blood 2 weeks post-radiation, then contracted.

Specified time point: baseline pretreatment blood. Noted treatment: 15 Gy SBRT to primary tumor, nephrectomy 4 weeks later. This specimen consisted of blood, obtained from a patient whose treatment included radiotherapy and nephrectomy. The source of this sequence is an older woman with renal cell carcinoma. The gene calls are TRBV28 and TRBJ1-2; the D gene is possibly TRBD1 (6 bases). This chain's CDR3 is CASTLPRGAPAF. CDR3 nucleotide sequence: TGTGCCAGCACCCTTCCCCGGGGGGCCCCCGCCTTC.